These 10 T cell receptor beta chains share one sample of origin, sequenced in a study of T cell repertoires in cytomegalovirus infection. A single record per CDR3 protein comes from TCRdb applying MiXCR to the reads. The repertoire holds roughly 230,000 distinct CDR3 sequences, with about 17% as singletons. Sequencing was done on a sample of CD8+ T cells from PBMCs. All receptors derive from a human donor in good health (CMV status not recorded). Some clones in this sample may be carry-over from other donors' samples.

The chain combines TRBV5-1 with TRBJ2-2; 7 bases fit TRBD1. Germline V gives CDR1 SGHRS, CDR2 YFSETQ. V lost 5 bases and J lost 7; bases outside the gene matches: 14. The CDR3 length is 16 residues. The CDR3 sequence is CASRHRQGEAVGELFF. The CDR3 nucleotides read TGCGCCAGCAGACATAGACAGGGCGAAGCCGTCGGGGAGCTGTTTTTT.

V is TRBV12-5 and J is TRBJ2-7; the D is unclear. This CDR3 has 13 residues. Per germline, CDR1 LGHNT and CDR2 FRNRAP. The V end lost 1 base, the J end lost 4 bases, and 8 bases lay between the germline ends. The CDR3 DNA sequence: TGTGCTAGTGGTTTGGGCGGCGGATACGAGCAGTACTTC. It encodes CASGLGGGYEQYF.

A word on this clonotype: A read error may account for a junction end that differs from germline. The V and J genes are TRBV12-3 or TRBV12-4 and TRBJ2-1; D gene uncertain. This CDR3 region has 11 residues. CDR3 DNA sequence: TGTGGCAGCAGTTGGGGTAATGAGCAGTTCTTC. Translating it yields CGSSWGNEQFF.

For the CDR3, the DNA is TGTGCCAGCACCGACACTAACTATGGCTACACCTTC. Translated: CASTDTNYGYTF. The chain is built from TRBV9 and TRBJ1-2; no firm D call. V dropped 6 bases and J dropped 0 bases, with 6 bases sitting between them. CDR1 and CDR2 from the germline V gene are SGDLS and YYNGEE. The CDR3 is made up of 12 amino acids.

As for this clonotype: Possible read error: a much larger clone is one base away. CDR3 sequence (DNA): TGTACCAGCAGTTCCATAACGGCGGTCAACACTGAAGCTTTCTTT. This sequence encodes CTSSSITAVNTEAFF. The J gene is TRBJ1-1, the V gene TRBV28; no reliable D call. The germline V gene encodes CDR1 MDHEN and CDR2 SYDVKM. The CDR3 is 15 amino acids.

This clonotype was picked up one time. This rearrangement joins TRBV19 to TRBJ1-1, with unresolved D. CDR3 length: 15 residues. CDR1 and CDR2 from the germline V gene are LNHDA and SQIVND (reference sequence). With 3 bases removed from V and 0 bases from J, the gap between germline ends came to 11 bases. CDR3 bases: TGTGCCAGTAGTATTTTCTACAGCATGAACACTGAAGCTTTCTTT. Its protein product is CASSIFYSMNTEAFF.

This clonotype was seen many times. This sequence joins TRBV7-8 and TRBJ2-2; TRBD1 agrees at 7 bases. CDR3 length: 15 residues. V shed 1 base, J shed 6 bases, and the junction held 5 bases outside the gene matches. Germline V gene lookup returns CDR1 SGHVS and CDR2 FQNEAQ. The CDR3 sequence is CASSLGAGGSGELFF. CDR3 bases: TGTGCCAGCAGCTTAGGGGCAGGGGGATCCGGGGAGCTGTTTTTT. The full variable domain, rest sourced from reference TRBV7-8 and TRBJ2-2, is GAGVSQSPRYKVAKRGQDVALRCDPISGHVSLFWYQQALGQGPEFLTYFQNEAQLDKSGLPSDRFFAERPEGSVSTLKIQRTQQEDSAVYLCASSLGAGGSGELFFGEGSRLTVL.

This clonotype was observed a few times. The CDR3 protein is CASSLFRGGTYEQYF. In nucleotides, the CDR3 is TGTGCCAGCAGCTTATTCCGCGGGGGGACCTACGAGCAGTACTTC. The rearrangement uses TRBV7-9 and TRBJ2-7; 8 bases fit TRBD2. With 2 bases clipped from V and 2 bases from J, the junction kept 5 bases outside the gene matches. The CDR3 length is 15 residues. Germline values: CDR1 SEHNR, CDR2 FQNEAQ (reference sequence).

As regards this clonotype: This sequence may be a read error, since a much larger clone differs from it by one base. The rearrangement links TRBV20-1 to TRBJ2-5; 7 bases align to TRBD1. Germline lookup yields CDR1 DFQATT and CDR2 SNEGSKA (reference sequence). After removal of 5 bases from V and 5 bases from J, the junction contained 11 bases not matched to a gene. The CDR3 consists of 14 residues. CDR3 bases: TGCAGTGCTGGCGACAGGGATGTGATGGAGACCCAGTACTTC. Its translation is CSAGDRDVMETQYF.

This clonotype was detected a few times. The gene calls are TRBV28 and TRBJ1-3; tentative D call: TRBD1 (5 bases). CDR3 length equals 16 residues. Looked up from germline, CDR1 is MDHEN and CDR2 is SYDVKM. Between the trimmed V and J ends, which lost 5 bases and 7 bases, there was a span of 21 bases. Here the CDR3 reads CASSPADGDPWNTIYF. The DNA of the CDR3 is TGTGCCAGCAGTCCGGCAGACGGGGACCCTTGGAACACCATATATTTT. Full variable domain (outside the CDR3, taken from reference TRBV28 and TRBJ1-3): DVKVTQSSRYLVKRTGEKVFLECVQDMDHENMFWYRQDPGLGLRLIYFSYDVKMKEKGDIPEGYSVSREKKERFSLILESASTNQTSMYLCASSPADGDPWNTIYFGEGSWLTVV.